The present entry profiles one T cell receptor beta chain with its context. Its antigen is as yet unknown. In germline, CDR1 is LNHNV, CDR2 YYDKDF (reference sequence). The CDR3 spans 17 residues. V dropped 0 bases and J dropped 7; count of bases not matched to a gene: 8. The sample originates from a study of OX40 agonist ivuxolimab in advanced cancers. Only in-frame clones appear in the TCRdb table, and some are missing; sequencing was by immunoSEQ multiplex PCR. The sample yields 55,000 to 80,000 clones, roughly 80% seen once. Findings of the study overall: The investigators did not determine what antigen specificity the expanded peripheral T cells had. At 0.1 to 3.0 mg/kg and by week 6, CD4+ and CD8+ T cells in the blood had expanded clonally. The study found that CD8+ T cells averaged more expanded clones than CD4+.

This sample comprised CD4+ or CD8+ T cells sorted from blood, obtained in a trial of the OX40 agonist ivuxolimab. The source of this sequence is an adult with an advanced solid tumor such as melanoma, head and neck, liver or kidney cancer. This chain uses TRBV15 with TRBJ2-1; 11 nucleotides match TRBD2. CDR3 residues: CATSRERVAGGGNEQFF. In nucleotides, the CDR3 is TGTGCCACCAGCAGAGAACGTGTAGCGGGAGGGGGGAATGAGCAGTTCTTC.